The rows below give T cell receptor beta chains drawn from one sample of a study of CD8 T cells in ankylosing spondylitis. TCRdb passed the 5' RACE reads through MiXCR, listing each CDR3 protein once. Of around 320,000 distinct CDR3 sequences listed, less than 25% are singletons. Material: blood, either unsorted or a sorted T cell fraction (not recorded which). These TCRs come from a female donor with ankylosing spondylitis or in good health (not recorded which). CDR3s include the opening cysteine and the closing phenylalanine or tryptophan. A D gene is named only where the DNA matches it firmly. The size of a clone is reported for some rows only, either as once, few or many, or as a class for expanded clones.

j_call clone_size d_call v_call cdr3_nt cdr3_aa
TRBJ2-7 - TRBD1 TRBV20-1 TGCAGTGCTGGCCGTGACAGGGGGACGGGAGAGCAGTACTTC CSAGRDRGTGEQYF
TRBJ2-5 - - TRBV7-2 TGTGCCAGCAGCTTCGTTGGGCGGGCGCAAGAGACCCAGTACTTC CASSFVGRAQETQYF
TRBJ2-1 few TRBD2 TRBV5-5 TGTGCCAGCAGCCCAATGATCGGACTAGCGGCCTACAATGAGCAGTTCTTC CASSPMIGLAAYNEQFF
TRBJ2-4 many - TRBV20-1 TGCAGTCTCGAGAGGGGGAAAAACATTCAGTACTTC CSLERGKNIQYF
TRBJ1-5 few TRBD1 TRBV20-1 TGCAGTGCTATCCGGGACAGAAATCAGCCCCAGCATTTT CSAIRDRNQPQHF
TRBJ2-1 many TRBD2 TRBV5-1 TGCGCCAGCAGCTCGGGACTACCGAACCCGAATCAGCAGTTCTTC CASSSGLPNPNQQFF
TRBJ1-5 many - TRBV7-2 TGTGCCAGCAGCTTAGCGGGGCGGAATCAGCCCCAGCATTTT CASSLAGRNQPQHF
TRBJ2-1 few - TRBV15 TGTGCCACCAGCAGAGCCGATGCGGGGAACTCCTACAATGAGCAGTTCTTC CATSRADAGNSYNEQFF
TRBJ2-3 few - TRBV2 TGTGCCAGCAGCAGTGGAGGGGGCTATAGCACAGATACGCAGTATTTT CASSSGGGYSTDTQYF
TRBJ2-2 - TRBD1 TRBV18 TGTGCCAGCTCTTCCGTGACAGGGTGGACCGGGGAGCTGTTTTTT CASSSVTGWTGELFF
TRBJ2-3 few - TRBV12-3/TRBV12-4 TGTGCCAGCAGTTTGATGGTGGATACGCAGTATTTT CASSLMVDTQYF
TRBJ1-4 few TRBD1 TRBV29-1 TGCAGCGTTGGCGAAACAGGGGGCTTAGGTGAAAAACTGTTTTTT CSVGETGGLGEKLFF
TRBJ1-2 - - TRBV6-5 TGTGCCAGCAGTTACTCGATTAATGCGGGTTTCGCTGGCTACACCTTC CASSYSINAGFAGYTF
TRBJ2-7 - TRBD2 TRBV11-2 TGTGCCAGCACCTTTAATGTCCTAGCGGGAGGCCGTTGGTCTTACGAGCAGTACTTC CASTFNVLAGGRWSYEQYF
TRBJ1-4 - - TRBV20-1 TGCAGTGCTAGAGGGGTACAGGACGGAAAACTGTTTTTT CSARGVQDGKLFF
TRBJ2-3 - - TRBV6-2/TRBV6-3 TGTGCCAGCAGTTACCTTGGGAGCACAGATACGCAGTATTTT CASSYLGSTDTQYF
TRBJ1-3 - - TRBV2 TGTGCCAGCACCGCGGGACGGTACTCTGGAAACACCATATATTTT CASTAGRYSGNTIYF
TRBJ2-5 - - TRBV20-1 TGCAGTGCTAGAATGGTCGGCTCCCAAGAGACCCAGTACTTC CSARMVGSQETQYF
TRBJ2-4 few - TRBV9 TGTGCCAGCAGCGTAGAACCGGTCCTAGCCAAAAACATTCAGTACTTC CASSVEPVLAKNIQYF
TRBJ2-1 few - TRBV12-3/TRBV12-4 TGTGCCAGCAGGGGGGTTAGTGTCGAAACCTCCTACAATGAGCAGTTCTTC CASRGVSVETSYNEQFF
TRBJ1-1 few TRBD1 TRBV5-1 TGCGCCAGCAGTTCAGACAGGGTGGGCACTGAAGCTTTCTTT CASSSDRVGTEAFF
TRBJ2-5 - - TRBV18 TGTGCCAGCTCCCCACTGGCGGGGGCTATCCAAGAGACCCAGTACTTC CASSPLAGAIQETQYF
TRBJ2-7 few - TRBV25-1 TGTGCCAGCAGTGCGAAAGCGAGGTTAAACGAGCAGTACTTC CASSAKARLNEQYF
TRBJ2-7 many - TRBV29-1 TGCAGCGTTGGAGAAGGGTACTACGAGCAGTACTTC CSVGEGYYEQYF
TRBJ2-1 few - TRBV29-1 TGCAGCGTTGATGAGGCAGGGGTTTACAATGAGCAGTTCTTC CSVDEAGVYNEQFF
TRBJ2-7 many TRBD2 TRBV7-2 TGTGCCAGCAGCCCCACAATTCGGGGGGTAGAGCAGTACTTC CASSPTIRGVEQYF
TRBJ2-1 few - TRBV20-1 TGCAGTGCTAGGGACCTTGGTGAGCAGTTCTTC CSARDLGEQFF
TRBJ1-5 many - TRBV20-1 TGCAGTGCTAGAGCAGGACCGGGGCAGCCCCAGCATTTT CSARAGPGQPQHF
TRBJ1-1 - TRBD1 TRBV6-1 TGTGCCACTGGGACAGCCGTTAACACTGAAGCTTTCTTT CATGTAVNTEAFF
TRBJ2-3 - - TRBV28 TGTGCCAGCAGTTTAGGGGGGCGGTCGGCGGCGGATACGCAGTATTTT CASSLGGRSAADTQYF
TRBJ2-3 few - TRBV12-3/TRBV12-4 TGTGCCAGCAGTTTCCTCTCGGGCGGGCTGACGGATACGCAGTATTTT CASSFLSGGLTDTQYF
TRBJ2-7 - - TRBV6-5 TGTGCCAGCAGTTCCGACATTCGCTCCTACGAGCAGTACTTC CASSSDIRSYEQYF
TRBJ2-1 - TRBD1 TRBV2 TGTGCCAGCAGCGCGGACAGGGTCGGTGAGCAGTTCTTC CASSADRVGEQFF
TRBJ2-2 - - TRBV5-5 TGTGCCAGCAGCTGGGGGCCACATCACACCGGGGAGCTGTTTTTT CASSWGPHHTGELFF
TRBJ2-5 few TRBD2 TRBV12-3/TRBV12-4 TGTGCCAGCAGTTTCCTTTGGACTAGCCTTGGGGGGGAAGAGACCCAGTACTTC CASSFLWTSLGGEETQYF
TRBJ2-1 - TRBD1 TRBV7-2 TGTGCCAGCAGCTCGGGACAGATCTACAATGAGCAGTTCTTC CASSSGQIYNEQFF
TRBJ1-2 - - TRBV10-2 TGCGCCAGCAGTGAGTCCTGGACACCTGTAGGCTACACCTTC CASSESWTPVGYTF
TRBJ2-1 - - TRBV5-6 TGTGCCAGCAGCTTTGTACGGGAGAAGGGCTCCTACAATGAGCAGTTCTTC CASSFVREKGSYNEQFF
TRBJ1-5 few - TRBV20-1 TGCAGTGCTAGAGATCCCAACAATCAGCCCCAGCATTTT CSARDPNNQPQHF
TRBJ1-1 - - TRBV20-1 TGCAGTGCCCCGAGGTTAATGAACACTGAAGCTTTCTTT CSAPRLMNTEAFF
TRBJ2-1 - - TRBV3-1 TGTGCCAGCAGCCAAGTAAGCGCCCGCTCCTACAATGAGCAGTTCTTC CASSQVSARSYNEQFF
TRBJ2-1 few - TRBV7-2 TGTGCCAGCAGCTTAAAGATTGGCGGGATAAAGCATGAGCAGTTCTTC CASSLKIGGIKHEQFF
TRBJ2-5 - - TRBV11-2 TGTGCCAGCAGCTTGAGACAACGTTCTCAAGAGACCCAGTACTTC CASSLRQRSQETQYF
TRBJ2-2 many TRBD2 TRBV20-1 TGCAGTGCTAGAGATTTCGCTAGCGGTAACACCGGGGAGCTGTTTTTT CSARDFASGNTGELFF
TRBJ2-1 - - TRBV5-4 TGTGCCAGCAGCCCCGGGCTCCGCTGGAGGTGGTACAATGAGCAGTTCTTC CASSPGLRWRWYNEQFF
TRBJ1-4 few TRBD1 TRBV20-1 TGCAGTGCTTCCGACAGGGGGCTTTTTGAAAAACTGTTTTTT CSASDRGLFEKLFF
TRBJ2-7 - TRBD1 TRBV4-3 TGCGCCAGCAGCCAAGAGCTACCGGGACAGGGGGCGAGCGAGCAGTACTTC CASSQELPGQGASEQYF
TRBJ1-6 few - TRBV20-1 TGCAGTGCTAGAGCCCTAGGCAGGGAGAATTCACCCCTCCACTTT CSARALGRENSPLHF
TRBJ1-1 - - TRBV5-6 TGTGCCAGCAGCCTCCCCCAGGGGCTCAACACTGAAGCTTTCTTT CASSLPQGLNTEAFF
TRBJ2-7 - - TRBV7-2 TGTGCCAGCAGCTTAGTTACAGTTTCGCACGAGCAGTACTTC CASSLVTVSHEQYF
TRBJ2-1 few TRBD2 TRBV20-1 TGCAGTATGGTAGCGGGAGAATCCTACAATGAGCAGTTCTTC CSMVAGESYNEQFF
TRBJ2-1 - TRBD2 TRBV6-1 TGTGCCAGCAGCCGCGGGCGGGAGTGGGCTGAGCAGTTCTTC CASSRGREWAEQFF
TRBJ1-6 many - TRBV29-1 TGCAGCGTCGGTAGCTCCTATAATTCACCCCTCCACTTT CSVGSSYNSPLHF
TRBJ2-5 many TRBD2 TRBV20-1 TGCAGTGCTCCCACCCGGGCGGGAGGTTCGGAGACCCAGTACTTC CSAPTRAGGSETQYF